Below, 24 T cell receptor beta chains from the same sample are listed, as sequenced in a study of B cell selection in AIRE deficiency. Sorted regulatory T cells were CD4-positive, CD25-high and CD127-low or negative. Using immunoSEQ multiplex PCR, the repertoire was profiled, and TCRdb retains in-frame clones only, with some absent. The data hold roughly 17,000 clones, with 90% to 95% observed a single time. The specimen sequenced was CD4+CD25+ Tregs sorted from PBMCs. The receptors derive from a human donor in good health.

The rearrangement links TRBV15 to TRBJ2-1; unclear D gene. V lost 0 bases and J lost 11, with 5 bases in between. The CDR3 is 11 residues long. Germline CDR1 and CDR2: LNHNV and YYDKDF (reference sequence). CDR3 nucleotides: TGTGCCACCAGCAGAGAAAGTCAGCAGTTCTTC. This gives the protein CATSRESQQFF. Full variable domain (outside the CDR3, taken from reference TRBV15 and TRBJ2-1): DAMVIQNPRYQVTQFGKPVTLSCSQTLNHNVMYWYQQKSSQAPKLLFHYYDKDFNNEADTPDNFQSRRPNTSFCFLDIRSPGLGDTAMYLCATSRESQQFFGPGTRLTVL.

The J gene is TRBJ2-7, the V gene TRBV4-2, with D perhaps matching TRBD2 (6 bases). Germline CDR1 and CDR2: LGHNA and YNFKEQ. The CDR3 has 15 residues. V was shortened by 5 bases and J by 5 bases, with 19 bases between the two germline ends. Here the CDR3 reads CASSLIRGNGDEQYF. The CDR3 DNA sequence: TGTGCCAGCAGCTTAATTCGGGGGAACGGGGACGAGCAGTACTTC.

Regarding this clone: Sequence at one end of the junction differs from germline and may be a read error. The chain couples TRBV5-1 to TRBJ2-7, with 7 bases lining up with TRBD1. This CDR3 has 13 residues. Germline CDR1 and CDR2: SGHRS and YFSETQ. CDR3 residues: CTSSANRGGEQYF. The CDR3 DNA reads as TGCACCAGCAGCGCAAACAGGGGCGGCGAGCAGTACTTC.

In DNA, the CDR3 is TGTGCCAGCAGACCAGGAGAGTGGAACCAGCCCCAGCATTTT. Translating gives CASRPGEWNQPQHF. This chain joins TRBV28 and TRBJ1-5; D call uncertain. CDR1 MDHEN and CDR2 SYDVKM come from the germline V gene. The CDR3 has 14 residues. V lost 6 bases and J lost 7, with 16 bases in between.

V usage is TRBV5-1 and J usage is TRBJ2-1; D call uncertain. The germline V and J ends were trimmed by 2 bases and 2 bases, with 8 bases remaining between them. Germline V lookup: CDR1 SGHRS, CDR2 YFSETQ. This CDR3 region has 14 residues. CDR3 amino acids: CASSFRLAYNEQFF. The CDR3 nucleotides read TGCGCCAGCAGCTTTCGGCTAGCCTACAATGAGCAGTTCTTC.

The chain is built from TRBV6-5 and TRBJ2-2, with 7 nucleotides matching TRBD1. With 6 bases clipped from V and 3 bases from J, the junction kept 7 bases outside the gene matches. CDR3 size: 15 residues. Germline V gives CDR1 MNHEY, CDR2 SVGAGI. CDR3 in DNA: TGTGCCAGCAGGAGCGAGGGGGCGGACACCGGGGAGCTGTTTTTT. This codes for CASRSEGADTGELFF.

The chain links TRBV28 to TRBJ2-7; D call uncertain. This CDR3 has 14 residues. Germline V lookup: CDR1 MDHEN, CDR2 SYDVKM. V was pared by 2 bases and J by 4 bases, with 12 bases between. The CDR3 bases are TGTGCCAGCAGTTTACTAGGTCCTTGGTACGAGCAGTACTTC. Translated: CASSLLGPWYEQYF.

The chain carries TRBV5-1 and TRBJ2-4, with D maybe TRBD2 (5 bases). Looked up from germline, CDR1 is SGHRS and CDR2 is YFSETQ. The CDR3 covers 16 residues. V shed 4 bases and J shed 5 bases, with 19 bases lying between them. CDR3 bases: TGCGCCAGCAGCCCGGAGCCTCGAGGGCGGGAAAACATTCAGTACTTC. Translated, it gives CASSPEPRGRENIQYF.

The chain combines TRBV9 with TRBJ1-3; D remains unclear. V was pared by 1 base and J by 4 bases, with 3 bases between. The germline V gene encodes CDR1 SGDLS and CDR2 YYNGEE. The CDR3 totals 12 residues. CDR3 coding DNA: TGTGCCAGCAGCGTACAGGGAAACACCATATATTTT. It is translated as CASSVQGNTIYF.

The gene calls are TRBV7-8 and TRBJ2-3, with 11 bases fitting TRBD1. CDR1 is SGHVS and CDR2 is FQNEAQ in the germline V gene. Trimming took 5 bases from V and 3 from J; bases not matched to a gene: 4. The CDR3 loop spans 15 amino acids. CDR3 DNA: TGTGCCAGCAGCCTACGGGACAGGGGGACAGATACGCAGTATTTT. This encodes CASSLRDRGTDTQYF.

This rearrangement joins TRBV5-1 to TRBJ1-1; D call uncertain. This CDR3 is 13 amino acids long. V was pared by 4 bases and J by 2 bases, with 9 bases between. Germline lookup yields CDR1 SGHRS and CDR2 YFSETQ. The CDR3 nucleotides are TGCGCCAGCAGCCTACGGGTAAACACTGAAGCTTTCTTT. Its protein is CASSLRVNTEAFF.

This clone occurred once. The chain recombines TRBV30 with TRBJ1-5; no firm D call. Germline lookup yields CDR1 GTSNPN and CDR2 SVGIG (reference sequence). The germline V and J ends were trimmed by 2 bases and 2 bases, with 16 bases remaining between them. The CDR3 covers 16 residues. The CDR3: CAWSWKGPLGNQPQHF. CDR3 DNA sequence: TGTGCCTGGAGTTGGAAAGGCCCCTTAGGCAATCAGCCCCAGCATTTT.

V is TRBV13 and J is TRBJ1-2, with D unresolved. The CDR3 extends over 14 amino acids. Germline CDR1 PRHDT, CDR2 FYEKMQ (reference sequence). V was trimmed by 10 bases and J by 4 bases, leaving 19 bases between them. CDR3 in amino acids: CATATGRLVYGYTF. The CDR3 coding sequence is TGTGCCACAGCCACGGGCCGCCTGGTCTATGGCTACACCTTC.

V is TRBV28 and J is TRBJ2-5, with a possible D match to TRBD1 (6 bases). Germline assignment: CDR1 MDHEN and CDR2 SYDVKM. The CDR3 runs 15 residues. The germline V and J ends were trimmed by 5 bases and 1 base, with 14 bases remaining between them. The CDR3 DNA sequence: TGTGCCAGCAGTATCGAGGGACATCTCCAAGAGACCCAGTACTTC. It specifies CASSIEGHLQETQYF. The entire variable domain, with the rest obtained from reference TRBV28 and TRBJ2-5, is as follows: DVKVTQSSRYLVKRTGEKVFLECVQDMDHENMFWYRQDPGLGLRLIYFSYDVKMKEKGDIPEGYSVSREKKERFSLILESASTNQTSMYLCASSIEGHLQETQYFGPGTRLLVL.

This chain links TRBV11-2 with TRBJ2-2, with TRBD1 identical over 8 bases. Trimming cost V 0 bases and J 5 bases; bases outside gene matches: 5. The CDR3 runs to 16 residues. Germline V gene data show CDR1 as SGHAT and CDR2 as FQNNGV. In DNA, the CDR3 is TGTGCCAGCAGCTTAGATTGGACAGGGCTTACCGGGGAGCTGTTTTTT. Its translation is CASSLDWTGLTGELFF.

This chain uses TRBV6-5 with TRBJ2-7; TRBD2 aligns across 9 bases. The length of the CDR3 is 15 residues. Germline CDR1 and CDR2: MNHEY and SVGAGI. V shed 4 bases, J shed 0 bases, and the junction held 4 bases outside the gene matches. CDR3 nucleotides: TGTGCCAGCAGTTTTATAGCGGGGGTCTCCTACGAGCAGTACTTC. Protein product: CASSFIAGVSYEQYF.

This clone has just one count. The chain employs TRBV28 and TRBJ1-2; 9 bases are a match to TRBD1. Trimming removed 6 bases from V and 4 bases from J; junction bases left unmatched: 9. Germline V CDR1 and CDR2: MDHEN, SYDVKM. The CDR3 spans 15 residues. CDR3 in DNA: TGTGCCAGCAGCCCATCGGGACAGGGTGCCTATGGCTACACCTTC. It encodes CASSPSGQGAYGYTF.

The chain uses TRBV2 and TRBJ1-4; 9 positions match TRBD1. V was pared by 4 bases and J by 13 bases, with 4 bases of the junction left unmatched. The V gene's germline CDR1 is SNHLY and CDR2 FYNNEI. The CDR3 is made up of 12 amino acids. CDR3 region: CASSVGTGRLFF. CDR3 in DNA: TGTGCCAGCAGTGTCGGGACAGGGAGACTGTTTTTT. Complete variable domain (other parts from reference TRBV2 and TRBJ1-4): EPEVTQTPSHQVTQMGQEVILRCVPISNHLYFYWYRQILGQKVEFLVSFYNNEISEKSEIFDDQFSVERPDGSNFTLKIRSTKLEDSAMYFCASSVGTGRLFFGSGTQLSVL.

This rearrangement joins TRBV19 to TRBJ1-5; possibly TRBD1 for D (5 bases). Trimming cost V 3 bases and J 2 bases, with 11 bases left between them. This CDR3 has 15 amino acids. In germline, CDR1 is LNHDA, CDR2 SQIVND (reference sequence). In DNA, the CDR3 is TGTGCCAGTAGTATCCTTGCGACAGGCAATCAGCCCCAGCATTTT. Translated, it gives CASSILATGNQPQHF.

This clone came up once. The chain recombines TRBV5-1 with TRBJ1-2; possibly TRBD1 for D (5 bases). Trimming took 2 bases from V and 5 from J, leaving 7 bases between them. The CDR3 runs 12 residues. CDR1 and CDR2 from the germline V gene are SGHRS and YFSETQ. Here the CDR3 DNA reads TGCGCCAGCAGCTTTCAGGGATATGGCTACACCTTC. This gives the protein CASSFQGYGYTF.

V is TRBV11-2 and J is TRBJ1-3, with D unclear. The CDR3 is 13 amino acids. Germline CDR1 reads SGHAT; CDR2 reads FQNNGV. The V end lost 1 base, the J end lost 3 bases, and 4 bases lay between the germline ends. CDR3 protein: CASSLVIGNTIYF. Here the CDR3 DNA reads TGTGCCAGCAGCTTAGTTATTGGAAACACCATATATTTT.

The rearrangement joins TRBV10-3 to TRBJ2-3; D remains unclear. The CDR3 totals 16 residues. Germline CDR1 and CDR2: ENHRY and SYGVKD. V was trimmed by 6 bases and J by 0 bases, leaving 16 bases between them. The CDR3 DNA reads as TGTGCCATCAGGGGTAAAGGGCGGCCTAGCACAGATACGCAGTATTTT. This codes for CAIRGKGRPSTDTQYF.

Note on this clone: Germline and junction disagree at one end, which may indicate a read error. The chain is built from TRBV10-1 and TRBJ2-5; D gene unclear. The CDR3 extends over 9 amino acids. Germline CDR1 reads WNHNN; CDR2 reads SYGVQD (reference sequence). CDR3 sequence reads: CASNVSVNF. The DNA of the CDR3 is TGCGCCAGCAACGTCAGCGTAAACTTC.

The chain joins TRBV15 to TRBJ1-1, with D maybe TRBD1 (5 bases). Germline V gene sequence: CDR1 LNHNV, CDR2 YYDKDF (reference sequence). The CDR3 runs to 15 residues. V lost 1 base to trimming and J lost 6 bases, with 15 bases between them. The CDR3 protein is CATSRAFRVAAEAFF. CDR3 in DNA: TGTGCCACCAGCAGAGCTTTCAGGGTGGCGGCTGAAGCTTTCTTT. Based on the CDR3 plus reference TRBV15 and TRBJ1-1, the full variable domain is DAMVIQNPRYQVTQFGKPVTLSCSQTLNHNVMYWYQQKSSQAPKLLFHYYDKDFNNEADTPDNFQSRRPNTSFCFLDIRSPGLGDTAMYLCATSRAFRVAAEAFFGQGTRLTVV.